This section outlines one T cell receptor (beta chain) sequence together with its context. What it binds is not known. Within the sample, other DNA sequences also encode this same CDR3. The authors' processing: Junction-only immunoSEQ data arrived without quality scores, meaning filtering differed. This table comes from immunoSEQ multiplex PCR, and its TCRdb copy is limited to in-frame clones, with some not included. For V, J and clone size, that table is used; D and trimming come from the DNA. The top ten clones hold about 1.4% of a sample with roughly 1,100,000 clones, about three quarters of them seen once. The record originates from a study of shared clonotypes between healthy human individuals. Germline V gene data show CDR1 as SGHAT and CDR2 as FQNNGV. Trimming cost V 5 bases and J 5 bases; bases outside gene matches: 6. The CDR3 length is 15 residues. General observations from the study: Non-shared clonotypes had lower generation probabilities than clonotypes shared by all four sorted-subset donors.

The V call is TRBV11-2, the J call TRBJ2-2, with 9 bases lining up with TRBD1. The material sequenced was memory CD4+ T cells sorted from blood. Specified subset: CD45RA-negative fraction. This sequence originates from a young man in good health. This CDR3 reads CASSPNRGRTGELFF. CDR3 nucleotide sequence: TGTGCCAGCAGCCCCAACAGGGGGCGTACCGGGGAGCTGTTTTTT.